Below are 26 T cell receptor beta chains sequenced from a single sample in a study of blood T cell repertoires in COVID-19. TCRdb's copy holds only in-frame clones and misses some; the assay was immunoSEQ multiplex PCR. The sample includes approximately 110,000 clones, about 93% of them seen just once. The sample taken for sequencing was peripheral blood. Receptors originate from a man aged 50 to 60 with COVID-19, enrolled during active disease.

V gene TRBV6-2 or TRBV6-3 combines with J gene TRBJ2-2, with 7 bases aligning to TRBD2. The trim removed 5 bases at V and 4 bases at J, leaving 7 bases unmatched. The CDR3 length is 15 residues. Germline V lookup: CDR1 MNHEY, CDR2 SVGEGT. The CDR3 DNA reads as TGTGCCAGCAGTCCCAGCGGGAAAATCACCGGGGAGCTGTTTTTT. Translating it yields CASSPSGKITGELFF.

The rearrangement joins TRBV4-1 to TRBJ1-1, with D possibly being TRBD1 (6 bases). The CDR3 length is 14 residues. Germline values: CDR1 MGHRA, CDR2 YSYEKL. V lost 5 bases, J lost 4 bases, and 14 bases lay in between. The CDR3 coding sequence is TGCGCCAGCAGCTTATTTACAGGGTTCACTGAAGCTTTCTTT. It specifies CASSLFTGFTEAFF.

Written as DNA, the CDR3 is TGTGCCAGCAGCCTAGGACAGCCGACCGTACGTAGTGGCTACACCTTC. Residues: CASSLGQPTVRSGYTF. The chain couples TRBV5-4 to TRBJ1-2; a weak D match, TRBD1 (6 bases). The CDR3 extends over 16 amino acids. V gave up 4 bases and J gave up 7 bases, with 23 bases separating them. Germline loops: CDR1 SGHNT, CDR2 YYREEE (reference sequence). The complete variable domain, with remaining parts taken from reference TRBV5-4 and TRBJ1-2, reads ETGVTQSPTHLIKTRGQQVTLRCSSQSGHNTVSWYQQALGQGPQFIFQYYREEENGRGNFPPRFSGLQFPNYSSELNVNALELDDSALYLCASSLGQPTVRSGYTFGSGTRLTVV.

CDR3 region: CASSTRTGGGTEAFF. CDR3 bases: TGCGCCAGCAGCACTCGGACAGGGGGCGGCACTGAAGCTTTCTTT. V is TRBV5-1 and J is TRBJ1-1, with 11 nucleotides matching TRBD1. The CDR3 totals 15 residues. With 4 bases clipped from V and 4 bases from J, the junction kept 6 bases outside the gene matches. Germline V gene data show CDR1 as SGHRS and CDR2 as YFSETQ.

The chain couples TRBV2 to TRBJ1-6; possibly TRBD1 for D (6 bases). The CDR3 covers 12 residues. Looked up from germline, CDR1 is SNHLY and CDR2 is FYNNEI. CDR3 nucleotides: TGTGCAGGGAGGGCAGGGGATTCACCCCTCCACTTT. Protein product: CAGRAGDSPLHF.

V and J are TRBV5-4 and TRBJ2-5, with TRBD2 matching over 11 bases. This CDR3 is built from 14 residues. J was trimmed by 3 bases and V by 4 bases; bases with no gene match: 2. The germline gives CDR1 SGHNT, CDR2 YYREEE (reference sequence). CDR3 sequence (DNA): TGTGCCAGCAGCCAGACTAGCGGGAAAGAGACCCAGTACTTC. Amino acids: CASSQTSGKETQYF.

The chain uses TRBV5-4 and TRBJ1-1; TRBD1 matches at 10 bases. CDR3 length: 14 residues. Per germline, CDR1 SGHNT and CDR2 YYREEE (reference sequence). V was pared by 4 bases and J by 5 bases, with 5 bases of the junction left unmatched. The CDR3, as DNA: TGTGCCAGCAGCCGACAGGGGGCGAGGACTGAAGCTTTCTTT. This encodes CASSRQGARTEAFF.

The V call is TRBV4-1, the J call TRBJ2-7; 9 nucleotides match TRBD1. The germline V gene has CDR1 MGHRA and CDR2 YSYEKL. The V segment lost 3 bases and the J segment 3 bases; nucleotides outside the gene matches: 15. This CDR3 has 18 amino acids. In DNA form, the CDR3 reads TGCGCCAGCAGCCACATCCCGGAAGAGACAGGGGGTGTCTACGAGCAGTACTTC. Its translation is CASSHIPEETGGVYEQYF.

V is TRBV5-1 and J is TRBJ2-2; 9 bases align to TRBD2. CDR1 is SGHRS and CDR2 is YFSETQ in the germline V gene. J gave up 7 bases and V 3 bases, and 10 bases lay outside the gene matches. The length of the CDR3 is 16 residues. The CDR3 sequence: CASSYLAGGQSGELFF. CDR3 nucleotide sequence: TGCGCCAGCAGCTACCTGGCGGGAGGGCAAAGCGGGGAGCTGTTTTTT.

The genes are TRBV30 and TRBJ2-3; 8 bases map to TRBD2. Trimming at V came to 1 base and at J to 4 bases, leaving 13 bases not matched to a gene. The CDR3 runs 17 residues. Germline V gene lookup returns CDR1 GTSNPN and CDR2 SVGIG (reference sequence). The CDR3 is CAWSGVSGILGSDTQYF. The CDR3 coding sequence is TGTGCCTGGAGTGGCGTTAGCGGGATTCTCGGGTCAGATACGCAGTATTTT.

This CDR3 is CASSPNRAGNYGYTF. The CDR3 DNA reads as TGTGCCAGCTCACCCAACAGGGCCGGGAACTATGGCTACACCTTC. J is TRBJ1-2 and V is TRBV18, with TRBD1 as a possible D gene (6 bases). In germline, CDR1 is KGHSH, CDR2 LQKENI. This CDR3 spans 15 amino acids. V gave up 3 bases and J gave up 2 bases, with 13 bases separating them.

This clone was observed a single time. V is TRBV5-1 and J is TRBJ2-7, with 9 nucleotides matching TRBD2. Germline V CDR1 and CDR2: SGHRS, YFSETQ. The trim removed 7 bases at V and 5 bases at J, leaving 13 bases unmatched. CDR3 length equals 15 residues. CDR3 region: CASGLAAGGSHEQYF. As DNA, the CDR3 is TGCGCCAGCGGCCTGGCAGCGGGAGGTTCCCACGAGCAGTACTTC.

J is TRBJ2-2 and V is TRBV19; TRBD2 agrees at 15 bases. Losses at the gene ends were 3 bases for V and 5 bases for J; bases not matched to a gene: 4. This CDR3 has 17 residues. Germline-derived CDR1 and CDR2 are LNHDA and SQIVND (reference sequence). DNA for the CDR3: TGTGCCAGTAGTATCGGACTAGCGGGAGGGCCTACCGGGGAGCTGTTTTTT. Its translation: CASSIGLAGGPTGELFF.

J is TRBJ1-4 and V is TRBV5-5; D might be TRBD1 (5 bases). Trimming cost V 4 bases and J 5 bases, with 15 bases left between them. The CDR3 loop spans 15 amino acids. Germline V gives CDR1 SGHKS, CDR2 YYEKEE (reference sequence). CDR3 DNA sequence: TGTGCCAGCAGCGCCGTCGGGGGAGTGAATGAAAAACTGTTTTTT. It specifies CASSAVGGVNEKLFF.

The CDR3 reads CASSRAGGGSQFF. The CDR3 bases are TGTGCCAGCTCACGAGCGGGAGGGGGTTCGCAGTTCTTC. This sequence joins TRBV18 and TRBJ2-1; 10 nucleotides agree with TRBD2. The ends lost 4 bases at V and 12 bases at J; junction bases unmatched: 6. This CDR3 has 13 residues. Germline CDR1 KGHSH, CDR2 LQKENI.

The genes are TRBV11-2 and TRBJ1-2; no firm D call. From germline, CDR1 is SGHAT and CDR2 FQNNGV. This CDR3 comprises 13 residues. Trimming took off 3 bases at V and 4 bases at J, with 9 bases between the two ends. This chain's CDR3 is CASSLGSPYGYTF. The CDR3 DNA sequence: TGTGCCAGCAGCTTGGGCAGCCCCTATGGCTACACCTTC.

This chain uses TRBV29-1 with TRBJ1-1; D call uncertain. Deletions cut 4 bases from V and 3 bases from J, with 12 bases between. Looked up from germline, CDR1 is SQVTM and CDR2 is ANQGSEA. This CDR3 is 13 amino acids long. The CDR3 sequence: CSVASSADTEAFF. The CDR3 DNA follows: TGCAGCGTTGCTTCATCCGCGGACACTGAAGCTTTCTTT.

CDR3 loop: CASSPTDSYEQYF. CDR3 coding DNA: TGTGCCAGCTCACCGACAGACTCCTACGAGCAGTACTTC. The chain is built from TRBV18 and TRBJ2-7; perhaps TRBD1 as D (5 bases). Trimming cost V 3 bases and J 0 bases, with 6 bases left between them. The CDR3 sequence is 13 residues long. The germline V gene has CDR1 KGHSH and CDR2 LQKENI.

This chain uses TRBV5-4 with TRBJ2-1; 10 bases are shared with TRBD2. The trim removed 3 bases at V and 7 bases at J, leaving 4 bases unmatched. Germline CDR1 and CDR2: SGHNT and YYREEE (reference sequence). The CDR3 contains 14 residues. This CDR3 is CASSSSGGDNEQFF. CDR3 nucleotides: TGTGCCAGCAGCTCTAGCGGGGGAGATAATGAGCAGTTCTTC.

This rearrangement joins TRBV7-9 to TRBJ2-3; the D gene is possibly TRBD2 (5 bases). Deletions cut 1 base from V and 2 bases from J, with 10 bases between. The CDR3 has 15 residues. Germline V gene sequence: CDR1 SEHNR, CDR2 FQNEAQ (reference sequence). CDR3 DNA: TGTGCCAGCAGCTTAGGGAGGATGCACACAGATACGCAGTATTTT. Translating it yields CASSLGRMHTDTQYF.

The J gene is TRBJ2-1, the V gene TRBV5-1, with 10 bases lining up with TRBD2. V was pared by 0 bases and J by 12 bases, with 9 bases of the junction left unmatched. The V gene's germline CDR1 is SGHRS and CDR2 YFSETQ. The CDR3 has 15 residues. CDR3 in DNA: TGCGCCAGCAGCTTGGCCCTAGCGGGAGAGAAGGTGCAGTTCTTC. Its protein is CASSLALAGEKVQFF.

This chain links TRBV9 with TRBJ2-1; 11 bases are shared with TRBD1. V shed 7 bases, J shed 2 bases, and the junction held 14 bases outside the gene matches. The length of the CDR3 is 18 residues. CDR1 is SGDLS and CDR2 is YYNGEE in the germline V gene. The CDR3 nucleotides read TGTGCCAGCGCTGGGACAGGGGGAACGGGACGTCCCTACAATGAGCAGTTCTTC. Amino acid sequence: CASAGTGGTGRPYNEQFF.

The genes are TRBV29-1 and TRBJ1-2, with D perhaps TRBD1 (5 bases). Germline V CDR1 and CDR2: SQVTM, ANQGSEA. The CDR3 spans 13 residues. V was pared by 7 bases and J by 6 bases, with 18 bases between. CDR3 region: CSGAGGEGDGYTF. The CDR3, as DNA: TGCAGCGGGGCGGGGGGAGAAGGCGATGGCTACACCTTC.

As regards this clone: One junction end does not reproduce the germline sequence, and a read error may be involved. CDR3 protein: CASSMGPDRERTF. The DNA for the CDR3 is TGTGCCAGTAGTATGGGCCCGGACAGGGAAAGGACTTTT. This chain links TRBV19 with TRBJ1-4; the match to TRBD1 covers 8 bases. CDR1 and CDR2 from the germline V gene are LNHDA and SQIVND (reference sequence). The CDR3 is 13 amino acids. The entire variable domain, with the rest obtained from reference TRBV19 and TRBJ1-4, is as follows: DGGITQSPKYLFRKEGQNVTLSCEQNLNHDAMYWYRQDPGQGLRLIYYSQIVNDFQKGDIAEGYSVSREKKESFPLTVTSAQKNPTAFYLCASSMGPDRERTFGSGTQLSVL.

The V and J genes are TRBV7-2 and TRBJ1-2; 7 nucleotides agree with TRBD1. V gave up 4 bases and J gave up 0 bases; unmatched junction bases: 2. The CDR3 loop spans 14 amino acids. Germline-derived CDR1 and CDR2 are SGHTA and FQGNSA. Written as DNA, the CDR3 is TGTGCCAGCAGCTCTGACAGGGCTAACTATGGCTACACCTTC. This translates into CASSSDRANYGYTF.

This chain connects TRBV5-5 to TRBJ2-7; maybe TRBD2 (6 bases). Trimming took 0 bases from V and 5 from J, leaving 15 bases between them. Germline V gene lookup returns CDR1 SGHKS and CDR2 YYEKEE (reference sequence). This CDR3 has 15 amino acids. CDR3 coding DNA: TGTGCCAGCAGCTTGGCGGGGCGGGATCGGGACGAGCAGTACTTC. It specifies CASSLAGRDRDEQYF.